This T cell receptor (beta chain) was captured by sequencing in a study of control samples from healthy donors and cancer patients (TCRdb year 2020). As to this clone: Its antigen remains undetermined. Per-base qualities were not stored, and no clone one base away is much larger.

Library creation used the immunoSEQ multiplex PCR assay. Not all clones reach the TCRdb copy of this immuneACCESS table, which keeps in-frame sequences only. Checked studies attribute under half of the gap to unresolved V genes and leave the rest unexplained. Within this sample are about 42,000 clones, with approximately 82% of them counted one time only. About 50% of the sample comes from the top ten. The germline V gene sets CDR1 to SGHDT and CDR2 to YYEEEE. Including cysteine and phenylalanine, the CDR3 has 15 amino acids. CDR3 DNA is the only sequence kept; it has 45 bases, read in frame from the first base. The germline V end is reduced by 4 bases and the J end by 2 bases; junction bases left unmatched: 5.

The receptor was derived from a man aged 55 to 70 in good health. The rearrangement joined TRBV5-6 to TRBJ2-3, and TRBD1 matches 9 of the central bases. Material for sequencing was blood. The CDR3 region reads CASSARQGVTDTQYF. The DNA sequence reads TGTGCCAGCAGCGCAAGACAGGGGGTCACAGATACGCAGTATTTT.